This entry lists 21 T cell receptor beta chains sequenced from one sample in a study of blood T cell repertoires in COVID-19 (dated by TCRdb to between 2020 and 2021). Libraries were constructed by the immunoSEQ multiplex PCR assay. TCRdb limited this immuneACCESS table to in-frame rearrangements with V and J called. A share of clones is missing; checked studies link under half to unresolved V genes, and the rest is unexplained. This sample comprises 20,000 to 25,000 clones, approximately 80% of them detected only once. Around 23% of the sample is taken by the ten largest. The material sequenced was peripheral blood. The receptor source for this set is a man older than 75 with active or convalescent COVID-19.

The genes are TRBV4-1 and TRBJ1-5; D ambiguous. The V gene's germline CDR1 is MGHRA and CDR2 YSYEKL. This CDR3 contains 13 residues. Trimming pared 0 bases from V and 6 bases from J, leaving 6 bases between. CDR3 in amino acids: CASSQDRGQPQHF. In DNA, the CDR3 is TGCGCCAGCAGCCAAGATCGAGGTCAGCCCCAGCATTTT.

This clone was counted only a few times. The J gene is TRBJ1-6, the V gene TRBV19, with D possibly TRBD1 on 6 matching bases. Germline V CDR1 and CDR2: LNHDA, SQIVND (reference sequence). Trimming removed 4 bases from V and 10 bases from J, with 11 bases in between. The CDR3 consists of 13 residues. The CDR3 region has the DNA TGTGCCAGTAGTAGGGACACCAGATCACCCCTCCACTTT. Its translation is CASSRDTRSPLHF.

This clone was seen a few times. The rearrangement uses TRBV9 and TRBJ2-3; D uncertain. This CDR3 contains 14 residues. Germline CDR1 is SGDLS and CDR2 is YYNGEE. V lost 0 bases and J 6 bases, leaving 11 bases between the germline ends. CDR3 protein: CASSVATRLDTQYF. The CDR3 nucleotides are TGTGCCAGCAGCGTAGCGACTCGGTTGGATACGCAGTATTTT.

The chain couples TRBV11-2 to TRBJ2-1; D is unclear. Germline CDR1 and CDR2: SGHAT and FQNNGV. V was pared by 6 bases and J by 4 bases, with 13 bases between. The CDR3 is 14 amino acids. CDR3 sequence: CASSPITKYNEQFF. CDR3 bases: TGTGCCAGCAGTCCGATCACAAAATACAATGAGCAGTTCTTC.

This clone was observed a handful of times. The chain has TRBV6-5 and TRBJ2-7; a possible D gene is TRBD2 (6 bases). There are 14 residues in the CDR3. Trimming left V 11 bases short and J 0 bases short, with 17 bases between. In germline, CDR1 is MNHEY, CDR2 SVGAGI. The CDR3 sequence is CAAGRAGSSYEQYF. For the CDR3, the DNA is TGTGCCGCAGGTCGCGCGGGGAGCTCCTACGAGCAGTACTTC.

The J gene is TRBJ2-1, the V gene TRBV6-4; TRBD2 agrees at 12 bases. With V trimmed by 5 bases and J by 2 bases, 1 base remained unmatched. The CDR3 loop spans 15 amino acids. CDR1 MRHNA and CDR2 SNTAGT come from the germline V gene. CDR3 DNA: TGTGCCAGCAGTCTAGCGGGAGGGCCCTACAATGAGCAGTTCTTC. This gives the protein CASSLAGGPYNEQFF.

This clone was found once. The chain joins TRBV7-2 to TRBJ2-1; perhaps TRBD2 as D (5 bases). Looked up from germline, CDR1 is SGHTA and CDR2 is FQGNSA. The CDR3 sequence is 13 residues long. The ends were cut back, 6 bases at V and 5 bases at J, with 11 bases in the middle. The CDR3 spells CASSPSGDNEQFF. CDR3 coding DNA: TGTGCCAGCAGTCCCTCCGGGGACAATGAGCAGTTCTTC.

The chain has TRBV19 and TRBJ1-5; D perhaps matches TRBD1 (6 bases). The CDR3 has 13 residues. Deletions cut 6 bases from V and 8 bases from J, with 14 bases between. Germline assignment: CDR1 LNHDA and CDR2 SQIVND (reference sequence). The CDR3 region has the DNA TGTGCCAGTAGGGGCAGGGGTATGGAGCCCCAGCATTTT. It translates to CASRGRGMEPQHF.

CDR3 amino acids: CASSPFSGRTLGSYNEQFF. The CDR3, as DNA: TGTGCCAGCAGTCCGTTTAGCGGGAGGACCCTTGGCTCCTACAATGAGCAGTTCTTC. This sequence joins TRBV2 and TRBJ2-1; 10 positions agree with TRBD2. Germline lookup yields CDR1 SNHLY and CDR2 FYNNEI. This CDR3 spans 19 amino acids. The V and J ends lost 5 bases and 0 bases, in that order; junction bases with no gene match: 13.

The V and J genes are TRBV7-8 and TRBJ2-7, with 11 bases fitting TRBD2. From germline, CDR1 is SGHVS and CDR2 FQNEAQ. The CDR3 is 15 residues long. J gave up 0 bases and V 3 bases, and 1 base lay outside the gene matches. The CDR3 DNA sequence: TGTGCCAGCAGCTTTACTAGCGGGAGCTCCTACGAGCAGTACTTC. Translation: CASSFTSGSSYEQYF.

The rearrangement joins TRBV6-5 to TRBJ2-7; D remains unclear. CDR1 MNHEY and CDR2 SVGAGI come from the germline V gene. The CDR3 spans 11 residues. Trimming took 7 bases from V and 3 from J, leaving 7 bases between them. The CDR3 nucleotides read TGTGCCAGCACCCAAAACTACGAGCAGTACTTC. Its protein product is CASTQNYEQYF.

This sequence joins TRBV6-4 and TRBJ2-3; perhaps TRBD1 as D (5 bases). This CDR3 is 13 amino acids long. Between the trimmed V and J ends, which lost 2 bases and 8 bases, there was a span of 11 bases. Germline-derived CDR1 and CDR2 are MRHNA and SNTAGT. CDR3 sequence reads: CASSDQGRATQYF. CDR3 nucleotides: TGTGCCAGCAGTGACCAGGGCCGAGCTACGCAGTATTTT.

The chain uses TRBV7-2 and TRBJ2-2, with TRBD2 identical over 9 bases. V was clipped by 5 bases and J by 3 bases; unmatched bases: 4. The CDR3 extends over 15 amino acids. Germline CDR1 is SGHTA and CDR2 is FQGNSA. This CDR3 is CASSKAGGHTGELFF. CDR3 coding DNA: TGTGCCAGCAGCAAAGCGGGGGGCCACACCGGGGAGCTGTTTTTT.

The V gene is TRBV18, the J gene TRBJ1-4, with D perhaps TRBD1 (6 bases). This CDR3 has 16 amino acids. Trimming left V 0 bases short and J 5 bases short, with 13 bases between. The germline V gene has CDR1 KGHSH and CDR2 LQKENI. CDR3 amino acids: CASSPPTGLANEKLFF. For the CDR3, the DNA is TGTGCCAGCTCACCACCCACAGGGTTGGCCAATGAAAAACTGTTTTTT.

The CDR3 nucleotides are TGTGCCAGCATCAGGGACAGGGACACAGATACGCAGTATTTT. Its protein product is CASIRDRDTDTQYF. V and J are TRBV7-2 and TRBJ2-3; TRBD1 matches at 9 bases. The CDR3 is 14 amino acids. After removal of 7 bases from V and 2 bases from J, the junction contained 4 bases not matched to a gene. CDR1 and CDR2 from the germline V gene are SGHTA and FQGNSA.

The rearrangement links TRBV30 to TRBJ2-7, with a tentative D call TRBD1 (6 bases). This CDR3 region has 13 residues. V was shortened by 0 bases and J by 4 bases, with 10 bases between the two germline ends. Germline CDR1 reads GTSNPN; CDR2 reads SVGIG (reference sequence). The CDR3 region has the DNA TGTGCCTGGAGTGTAGGACAGCTTTACGAGCAGTACTTC. Protein: CAWSVGQLYEQYF.

The chain uses TRBV3-1 (or the pseudogene TRBV3-2) and TRBJ1-6; no definite D call. CDR3 length: 12 amino acids. Trimming stripped 5 bases from V and 14 bases from J, with 13 bases between. CDR1 is LGHDT, CDR2 YNNKEL, per germline (reference sequence). The CDR3 sequence: CASSSLGRTLHF. CDR3 DNA: TGTGCCAGCAGCTCATTAGGGAGGACCCTCCACTTT.

The chain has TRBV2 and TRBJ2-4; 10 bases are shared with TRBD1. Looked up from germline, CDR1 is SNHLY and CDR2 is FYNNEI. J lost 6 bases, V lost 6 bases, and 11 bases had no gene match. CDR3 length equals 16 residues. This CDR3 is CASSRDRGRVGNIQYF. For the CDR3, the DNA is TGTGCCAGCAGCCGTGACAGGGGGCGGGTTGGAAACATTCAGTACTTC. The entire variable domain, with the rest obtained from reference TRBV2 and TRBJ2-4, is as follows: EPEVTQTPSHQVTQMGQEVILRCVPISNHLYFYWYRQILGQKVEFLVSFYNNEISEKSEIFDDQFSVERPDGSNFTLKIRSTKLEDSAMYFCASSRDRGRVGNIQYFGAGTRLSVL.

The rearrangement links TRBV5-1 to TRBJ2-7; 8 nucleotides line up with TRBD1. Germline CDR1 and CDR2: SGHRS and YFSETQ. Losses at the gene ends were 5 bases for V and 6 bases for J; bases not matched to a gene: 10. This CDR3 is built from 14 residues. The CDR3 loop reads CASRLVPGGSEQYF. DNA for the CDR3: TGCGCCAGCAGGCTGGTCCCAGGGGGCTCCGAGCAGTACTTC.

This clone is classed as medium-sized. V usage is TRBV15 and J usage is TRBJ2-7; D is undetermined. The CDR3 is made up of 11 amino acids. The V gene's germline CDR1 is LNHNV and CDR2 YYDKDF (reference sequence). Between the trimmed V and J ends, which lost 6 bases and 6 bases, there was a span of 9 bases. Here the CDR3 reads CATRAFGEQYF. In DNA form, the CDR3 reads TGTGCCACCAGGGCTTTTGGCGAGCAGTACTTC.

The genes are TRBV5-1 and TRBJ2-2, with TRBD1 matching 7 bases. Trimming cost V 0 bases and J 5 bases; bases outside gene matches: 7. The CDR3 totals 16 residues. The germline V gene has CDR1 SGHRS and CDR2 YFSETQ. CDR3 coding DNA: TGCGCCAGCAGCTTGGCGGCAGGGGGACGGACCGGGGAGCTGTTTTTT. Protein: CASSLAAGGRTGELFF.